This TCR beta chain comes out of a study of shared clonotypes between healthy human individuals. This clone has only one observation. Antigen specificity is unknown. Study-level results: Inspection by rarefaction showed sorted-subset sequencing to be incomplete despite large depth. Investigators collected only blood, and repertoires in tissues likely differ.

In the naive CD8 group, cells lacked CD45RO and were positively selected for CCR7, so terminally differentiated effector memory CD45RA+ cells were left out. CDR1 MNHEY and CDR2 SMNVEV come from the germline V gene (reference sequence). V was trimmed by 3 bases and J by 5 bases, leaving 13 bases between them. The length of the CDR3 is 14 residues. The assay was immunoSEQ multiplex PCR, and TCRdb's table has in-frame clones only and misses some. The table shows around 600,000 clones, with roughly 96% occurring only once. This sequence was found in a woman aged 25 to 39 in good health. The material sequenced was naive CD8+ T cells sorted from blood. V is TRBV27 and J is TRBJ2-5; D remains ambiguous. In nucleotides, the CDR3 is TGTGCCAGCAGTTTTCGTCTCCGGTGGGAGACCCAGTACTTC. This encodes CASSFRLRWETQYF.